This T cell receptor beta chain was recorded in a study of T cell responses to AZD1222 COVID-19 vaccine. Sequencing was performed with immunoSEQ multiplex PCR; in TCRdb, only in-frame clones are kept and a portion is missing. The table lists about 6,100 clones, around 87% of them singletons. Study findings and constraints: Dominant at 160-218 and 743-854, vaccine-associated CD4 TCRs also spanned spike. Regions left unmutated in variants are reportedly the target of nearly half of spike-specific TCRs.

About this clone itself: Antigen: not known.

The CDR3 is 14 amino acids. Per the germline V gene, CDR1 is SGHDN and CDR2 is FVKESK. The V gene lost 1 base and the J gene lost 7 bases, with 8 bases spanning the gap. Recipients boosted at about 4 weeks or about 12 weeks are pooled. J is TRBJ1-6 and V is TRBV14; D is undetermined. The TCR comes from an adult who received the AZD1222 COVID-19 vaccine. Sequenced here: peripheral blood, sampled 28 days after the second AZD1222 dose. The CDR3, as DNA: TGTGCCAGCAGCCAAGTCCTGGGAAATTCACCCCTCCACTTT. Protein: CASSQVLGNSPLHF. Drawing the rest from reference TRBV14 and TRBJ1-6, the complete variable domain is EAGVTQFPSHSVIEKGQTVTLRCDPISGHDNLYWYRRVMGKEIKFLLHFVKESKQDESGMPNNRFLAERTGGTYSTLKVQPAELEDSGVYFCASSQVLGNSPLHFGNGTRLTVT.